The 24 T cell receptor beta chains below all came from one sample that was sequenced in a study of blood T cell repertoires in COVID-19. The method was immunoSEQ multiplex PCR; TCRdb's version includes in-frame clones alone and lacks a portion of them. Of about 47,000 clones in the sample, roughly 84% were seen once. Sample: peripheral blood. The source is a man aged 45-65 years with acute or convalescent COVID-19.

V usage is TRBV2 and J usage is TRBJ2-1; D may be TRBD2 (5 bases). Trimming shortened V by 3 bases and J by 10 bases, and 16 bases separated the two germline ends. This CDR3 is built from 14 residues. Per the germline V gene, CDR1 is SNHLY and CDR2 is FYNNEI. The CDR3 region is CASSDRGLEEEQFF. CDR3 nucleotide sequence: TGTGCCAGCAGTGATAGAGGGTTGGAGGAGGAGCAGTTCTTC.

The genes are TRBV2 and TRBJ1-4, with D possibly TRBD1 on 5 matching bases. V was cut by 4 bases and J by 8 bases, with 14 bases left in between. Germline V lookup: CDR1 SNHLY, CDR2 FYNNEI. This CDR3 spans 14 amino acids. The CDR3 region has the DNA TGTGCCAGCAGTGGGGGGGTTCAAAGAGAAAAACTGTTTTTT. It encodes CASSGGVQREKLFF.

The chain recombines TRBV3-1 (or the pseudogene TRBV3-2) with TRBJ2-1; 16 nucleotides line up with TRBD2. V lost 4 bases and J lost 8; bases outside the gene matches: 2. The CDR3 runs to 15 residues. Per germline, CDR1 LGHDT and CDR2 YNNKEL (reference sequence). CDR3 sequence: CASSPGLAGGDEQFF. CDR3 sequence (DNA): TGTGCCAGCAGCCCGGGACTAGCGGGAGGGGATGAGCAGTTCTTC.

The chain links TRBV19 to TRBJ1-2; D might be TRBD1 (6 bases). CDR3 length equals 14 residues. Germline CDR1 LNHDA, CDR2 SQIVND (reference sequence). The germline V and J ends were trimmed by 0 bases and 2 bases, with 7 bases remaining between them. CDR3 bases: TGTGCCAGTAGTATAGAGGACAGCAACTATGGCTACACCTTC. Its translation is CASSIEDSNYGYTF.

J is TRBJ1-6 and V is TRBV18; TRBD1 matches at 7 bases. V was clipped by 1 base and J by 5 bases; unmatched bases: 8. The CDR3 runs 17 residues. Germline CDR1 reads KGHSH; CDR2 reads LQKENI. The CDR3 sequence: CASSPLSPTGNNSPLHF. The CDR3 DNA follows: TGTGCCAGCTCACCACTTAGTCCGACAGGGAATAATTCACCCCTCCACTTT.

The V and J genes are TRBV5-1 and TRBJ2-3; 13 bases map to TRBD2. V shed 0 bases, J shed 6 bases, and the junction held 4 bases outside the gene matches. This CDR3 comprises 16 residues. Germline values: CDR1 SGHRS, CDR2 YFSETQ. DNA of the CDR3: TGCGCCAGCAGCTTGGGACTAGCGGGGGGCGTGGATACGCAGTATTTT. Its translation is CASSLGLAGGVDTQYF.

The rearrangement links TRBV27 to TRBJ2-7; D perhaps matches TRBD2 (5 bases). CDR1 is MNHEY and CDR2 is SMNVEV in the germline V gene (reference sequence). V was trimmed by 2 bases and J by 4 bases, leaving 12 bases between them. The CDR3 consists of 14 residues. The CDR3 sequence: CASSLGGSKYEQYF. CDR3 sequence (DNA): TGTGCCAGCAGTTTAGGTGGGAGTAAGTACGAGCAGTACTTC.

The V and J genes are TRBV19 and TRBJ1-4, with 7 bases that match TRBD1. CDR3 length equals 14 residues. Germline V gene data show CDR1 as LNHDA and CDR2 as SQIVND (reference sequence). The trim removed 1 base at V and 8 bases at J, leaving 4 bases unmatched. The CDR3 protein is CASSIGLTGEKLFF. The DNA for the CDR3 is TGTGCCAGTAGTATAGGCTTGACAGGGGAAAAACTGTTTTTT.

The chain recombines TRBV9 with TRBJ2-2; D is uncertain. The CDR3 is 16 residues long. Germline-derived CDR1 and CDR2 are SGDLS and YYNGEE. V was trimmed by 2 bases and J by 1 base, leaving 12 bases between them. This chain's CDR3 is CASSVQRLGNTGELFF. DNA of the CDR3: TGTGCCAGCAGCGTTCAGCGCCTAGGGAACACCGGGGAGCTGTTTTTT.

The chain has TRBV6-1 and TRBJ1-1, with D perhaps TRBD1 (5 bases). Trimming stripped 2 bases from V and 4 bases from J, with 11 bases between. CDR1 and CDR2 (germline): MNHNS, SASEGT. The CDR3 runs 14 residues. The CDR3 spells CASSETIRGTEAFF. As DNA, the CDR3 is TGTGCCAGCAGTGAAACAATTAGGGGCACTGAAGCTTTCTTT.

This rearrangement joins TRBV19 to TRBJ1-3; 7 bases are shared with TRBD1. The CDR3 spans 15 residues. The V and J ends lost 5 bases and 4 bases, in that order; junction bases with no gene match: 8. Germline lookup yields CDR1 LNHDA and CDR2 SQIVND (reference sequence). CDR3 sequence: CASSARQGNGNTIYF. The CDR3, as DNA: TGTGCCAGTAGTGCTCGACAGGGAAACGGAAACACCATATATTTT.

V is TRBV2 and J is TRBJ1-6, with D perhaps matching TRBD1 (6 bases). V was pared by 7 bases and J by 9 bases, with 16 bases between. Looked up from germline, CDR1 is SNHLY and CDR2 is FYNNEI. The CDR3 has 14 residues. CDR3: CASTLGGGASPLHF. The CDR3 nucleotides read TGTGCCAGCACTCTCGGAGGGGGGGCTTCACCCCTCCACTTT.

The chain carries TRBV20-1 and TRBJ2-3; 8 bases line up with TRBD2. Germline assignment: CDR1 DFQATT and CDR2 SNEGSKA (reference sequence). This CDR3 has 16 residues. After removal of 4 bases from V and 1 base from J, the junction contained 10 bases not matched to a gene. The CDR3 region has the DNA TGCAGTGCTAATGAGCGGGGGCGTGAGGGCACAGATACGCAGTATTTT. Amino acids: CSANERGREGTDTQYF.

Only a few counts were recorded for this clone. The chain recombines TRBV6-1 with TRBJ2-2, with 7 bases aligning to TRBD1. The CDR3 consists of 15 residues. Germline CDR1 MNHNS, CDR2 SASEGT. V shed 3 bases, J shed 7 bases, and the junction held 8 bases outside the gene matches. This CDR3 is CASSDLRQGVGELFF. The CDR3 DNA reads as TGTGCCAGCAGTGACCTCCGACAGGGAGTCGGGGAGCTGTTTTTT.

The chain links TRBV5-1 to TRBJ2-1; 9 bases are a match to TRBD2. J lost 3 bases, V lost 9 bases, and 7 bases had no gene match. Germline V gene data show CDR1 as SGHRS and CDR2 as YFSETQ. The CDR3 length is 14 residues. The CDR3 spells CAIQTSGIYNEQFF. CDR3 sequence (DNA): TGCGCCATCCAGACTAGCGGTATCTACAATGAGCAGTTCTTC.

This clone appeared a few times. V gene TRBV7-9 combines with J gene TRBJ2-7; 7 bases map to TRBD2. CDR1 SEHNR and CDR2 FQNEAQ come from the germline V gene (reference sequence). CDR3 length: 15 residues. The V gene end was trimmed by 5 bases and the J gene end by 2 bases; junction bases not matched to a gene: 9. The CDR3 sequence is CASSGGLGETYEQYF. DNA for the CDR3: TGTGCCAGCAGCGGAGGACTAGGGGAAACCTACGAGCAGTACTTC.

The rearrangement links TRBV6-5 to TRBJ1-6; D remains unclear. V was trimmed by 6 bases and J by 14 bases, leaving 8 bases between them. CDR1 is MNHEY and CDR2 is SVGAGI in the germline V gene. This CDR3 is 10 amino acids long. Written as DNA, the CDR3 is TGTGCCAGCAGCGGTTCGACCCTCCACTTT. Translation gives CASSGSTLHF.

The chain combines TRBV28 with TRBJ2-4; TRBD1 might be the D (6 bases). Germline assignment: CDR1 MDHEN and CDR2 SYDVKM. The CDR3 extends over 15 amino acids. V was cut by 2 bases and J by 8 bases, with 16 bases left in between. CDR3 residues: CASSLGRGVRDIQYF. CDR3 sequence (DNA): TGTGCCAGCAGTTTAGGCAGGGGAGTGAGGGACATTCAGTACTTC.

The chain combines TRBV6-1 with TRBJ1-2, with 12 bases aligning to TRBD1. This CDR3 has 20 amino acids. Trimming cost V 4 bases and J 0 bases; bases outside gene matches: 15. Germline CDR1 is MNHNS and CDR2 is SASEGT. The CDR3 reads CASSGIETGQGAYSNYGYTF. DNA for the CDR3: TGTGCCAGCAGTGGAATTGAGACGGGACAGGGGGCCTATTCTAACTATGGCTACACCTTC.

The chain has TRBV5-8 and TRBJ2-5, with 12 positions matching TRBD2. The CDR3 covers 15 residues. The junction had 6 bases not matched to a gene; V was cut back by 4 bases and J by 5 bases. The germline V gene has CDR1 SGHTS and CDR2 YDEGEE. CDR3 DNA: TGTGCCAGCAGCCCCGGACTAGCGGGGAGCGAGACCCAGTACTTC. Residues: CASSPGLAGSETQYF.

The chain couples TRBV6-4 to TRBJ2-6, with a weak D call TRBD2 (5 bases). This CDR3 comprises 16 residues. Trimming took off 5 bases at V and 0 bases at J, with 11 bases between the two ends. The germline CDR1 and CDR2 sequences are MRHNA and SNTAGT. The CDR3 coding sequence is TGTGCCAGCAGTTTTAGCGCGAGCTCTGGGGCCAACGTCCTGACTTTC. Translating gives CASSFSASSGANVLTF.

The J gene is TRBJ1-4, the V gene TRBV5-4; D ambiguous. CDR1 is SGHNT and CDR2 is YYREEE in the germline V gene (reference sequence). Trimming pared 4 bases from V and 4 bases from J, leaving 14 bases between. The length of the CDR3 is 15 residues. CDR3 nucleotide sequence: TGTGCCAGCAGCCCGAACCGGGAGATTAATGAAAAACTGTTTTTT. This sequence encodes CASSPNREINEKLFF.

The V and J genes are TRBV10-3 and TRBJ2-1, with a possible D match to TRBD1 (5 bases). Trimming left V 8 bases short and J 4 bases short, with 12 bases between. The CDR3 consists of 13 residues. Germline CDR1 reads ENHRY; CDR2 reads SYGVKD. CDR3 nucleotides: TGTGCCATCGGCGACAGCTATTACAATGAGCAGTTCTTC. Its translation: CAIGDSYYNEQFF.

This clone turned up a few times. This chain links TRBV19 with TRBJ2-3, with 12 positions matching TRBD2. CDR3 length: 14 residues. V lost 7 bases, J lost 4 bases, and 3 bases stayed unmatched. CDR1 and CDR2 (germline): LNHDA, SQIVND (reference sequence). CDR3 DNA: TGTGCCAGTAAGACTAGCGGGAGTTCAGATACGCAGTATTTT. This codes for CASKTSGSSDTQYF.